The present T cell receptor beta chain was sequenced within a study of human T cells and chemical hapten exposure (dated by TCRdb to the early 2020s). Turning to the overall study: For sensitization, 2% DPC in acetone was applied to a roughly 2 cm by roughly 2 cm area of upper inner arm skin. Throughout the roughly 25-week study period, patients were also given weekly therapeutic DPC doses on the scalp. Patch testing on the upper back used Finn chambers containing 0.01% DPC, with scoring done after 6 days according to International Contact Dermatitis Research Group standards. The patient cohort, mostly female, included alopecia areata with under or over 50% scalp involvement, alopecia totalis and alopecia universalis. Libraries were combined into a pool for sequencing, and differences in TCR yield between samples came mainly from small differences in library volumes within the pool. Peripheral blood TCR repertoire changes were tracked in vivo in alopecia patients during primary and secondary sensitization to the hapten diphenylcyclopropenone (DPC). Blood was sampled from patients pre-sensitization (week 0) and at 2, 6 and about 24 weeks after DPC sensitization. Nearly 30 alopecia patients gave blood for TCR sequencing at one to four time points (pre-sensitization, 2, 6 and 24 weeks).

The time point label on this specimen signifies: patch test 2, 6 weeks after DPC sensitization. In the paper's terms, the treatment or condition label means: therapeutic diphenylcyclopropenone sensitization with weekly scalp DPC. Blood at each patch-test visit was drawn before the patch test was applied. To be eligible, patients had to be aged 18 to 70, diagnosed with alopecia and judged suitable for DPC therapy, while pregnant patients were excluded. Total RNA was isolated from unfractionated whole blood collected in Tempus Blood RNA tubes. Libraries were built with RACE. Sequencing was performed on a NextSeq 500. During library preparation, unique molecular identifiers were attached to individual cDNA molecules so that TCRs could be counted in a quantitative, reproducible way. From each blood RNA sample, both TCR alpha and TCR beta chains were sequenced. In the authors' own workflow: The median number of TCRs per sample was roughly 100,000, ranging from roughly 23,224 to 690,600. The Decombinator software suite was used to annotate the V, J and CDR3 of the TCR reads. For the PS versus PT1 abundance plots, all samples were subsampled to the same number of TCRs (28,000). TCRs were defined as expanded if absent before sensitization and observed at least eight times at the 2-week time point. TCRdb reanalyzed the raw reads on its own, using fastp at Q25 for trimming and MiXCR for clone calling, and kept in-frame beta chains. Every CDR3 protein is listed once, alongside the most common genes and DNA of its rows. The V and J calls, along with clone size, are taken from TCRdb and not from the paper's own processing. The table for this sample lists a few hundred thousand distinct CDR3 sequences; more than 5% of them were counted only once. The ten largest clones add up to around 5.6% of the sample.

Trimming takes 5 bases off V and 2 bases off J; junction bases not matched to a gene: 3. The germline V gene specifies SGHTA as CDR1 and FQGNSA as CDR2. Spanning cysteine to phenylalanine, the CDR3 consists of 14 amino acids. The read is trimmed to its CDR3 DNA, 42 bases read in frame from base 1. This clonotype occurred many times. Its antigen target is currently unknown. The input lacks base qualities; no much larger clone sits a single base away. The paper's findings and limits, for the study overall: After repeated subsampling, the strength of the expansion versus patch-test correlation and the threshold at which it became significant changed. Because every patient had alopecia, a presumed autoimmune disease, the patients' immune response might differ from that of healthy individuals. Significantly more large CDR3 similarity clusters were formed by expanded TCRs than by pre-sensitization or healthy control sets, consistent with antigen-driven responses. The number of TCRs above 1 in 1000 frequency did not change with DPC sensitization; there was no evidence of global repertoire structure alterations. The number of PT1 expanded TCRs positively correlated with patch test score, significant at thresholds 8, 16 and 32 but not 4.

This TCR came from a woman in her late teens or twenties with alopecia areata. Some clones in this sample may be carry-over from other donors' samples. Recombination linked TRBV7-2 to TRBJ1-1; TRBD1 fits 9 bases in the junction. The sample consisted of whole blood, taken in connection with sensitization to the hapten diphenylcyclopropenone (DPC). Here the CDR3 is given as CASSTGGGNTEAFF. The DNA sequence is TGTGCCAGCAGCACAGGGGGCGGAAACACTGAAGCTTTCTTT.